The subject of this entry is one T cell receptor (beta chain). Sequencing was performed with immunoSEQ multiplex PCR; in TCRdb, only in-frame clones are kept and a portion is missing. The sample records some 500,000 clones, roughly 90% being singletons. The data stem from a study of blood T cell repertoires in COVID-19. Across the study: From T cells, B-cell-depleted T cells, or PBMCs came the material, which was cDNA or gDNA.

Deletions cut 2 bases from V and 0 bases from J, with 7 bases between. The CDR3 sequence is 15 residues long. CDR1 KGHSH and CDR2 LQKENI come from the germline V gene. Donors were grouped by their self-reported clinical history. The specimen sequenced was PBMCs or T cells enriched from blood (not recorded which). The V gene is TRBV18, the J gene TRBJ2-2; D is possibly TRBD2 (5 bases). This clonotype originated in a woman aged 35 to 49 who had recovered from COVID-19. The CDR3 DNA reads TGTGCCAGCTCACCAAGGAGGACGAACACCGGGGAGCTGTTTTTT. Protein sequence: CASSPRRTNTGELFF.